This TCR beta chain was sequenced for a study of shared clonotypes between healthy human individuals. The naive CD8 population came from CD45RO-negative cells selected for CCR7, without terminally differentiated effector memory CD45RA+ cells. The assay was immunoSEQ multiplex PCR, and TCRdb's table has in-frame clones only and misses some. This table has about 2,200,000 clones, about 93% appearing once. The sequenced sample was naive CD8+ T cells from PBMCs. The TCR comes from a man in his late teens or twenties in good health. Some clones in this sample may be carry-over from other donors' samples.

For the CDR3, the DNA is TGTGCCAGCAGCTTGGGGTGGAAACCCTACAATGAGCAGTTCTTC. Amino acids: CASSLGWKPYNEQFF. The chain couples TRBV5-6 to TRBJ2-1; D gene unclear. Germline CDR1 SGHDT, CDR2 YYEEEE. The CDR3 spans 15 residues. Deletions cut 0 bases from V and 2 bases from J, with 9 bases between. Full variable domain (remainder filled in from reference TRBV5-6 and TRBJ2-1): DAGVTQSPTHLIKTRGQQVTLRCSPKSGHDTVSWYQQALGQGPQFIFQYYEEEERQRGNFPDRFSGHQFPNYSSELNVNALLLGDSALYLCASSLGWKPYNEQFFGPGTRLTVL.